This entry lists 17 T cell receptor beta chains sequenced from one sample in a study of blood T cells in healthy people across ages. Next came a second PCR, run for about 6 to 12 cycles, which used a sample-barcoded 5' primer along with a J-beta primer mix. TCRdb re-derived calls from the 5' RACE reads in MiXCR, one entry per CDR3 protein. Among hundreds of thousands of distinct CDR3 sequences listed, 32% were seen once. The sample comprised blood. These receptors were obtained from a woman of 80 years or more in good health.

This clonotype was detected many times. The chain combines TRBV20-1 with TRBJ2-1; no clear D. The CDR3 length is 14 residues. The germline V and J ends were trimmed by 3 bases and 0 bases, with 9 bases remaining between them. CDR1 is DFQATT, CDR2 SNEGSKA, per germline (reference sequence). The DNA of the CDR3 is TGCAGTGCTAGGCCCCCGAGCTCCTACAATGAGCAGTTCTTC. This gives the protein CSARPPSSYNEQFF.

This clonotype was counted at least ten times. The rearrangement uses TRBV4-3 and TRBJ2-1, with TRBD2 identical over 11 bases. The germline CDR1 and CDR2 sequences are LGHNA and YSLEER. Trimming cost V 1 base and J 9 bases; bases outside gene matches: 5. This CDR3 spans 15 amino acids. The CDR3 DNA is TGCGCCAGCAGCCAAGTTAGCGGGGGGGCGCTTGAGCAGTTCTTC. As protein: CASSQVSGGALEQFF.

This clonotype was counted ten times or more. The rearrangement links TRBV12-3 or TRBV12-4 to TRBJ2-7, with a weak D call TRBD2 (5 bases). Between the trimmed V and J ends, which lost 5 bases and 0 bases, there was a span of 14 bases. The CDR3 length is 15 residues. This chain's CDR3 is CASSPDTTSSYEQYF. As DNA, the CDR3 is TGTGCCAGCAGTCCCGATACAACTAGCTCCTACGAGCAGTACTTC.

Comment on this clonotype: A much larger clone lies one base from this, so it may be a read error. V and J are TRBV5-1 and TRBJ1-1; D is unresolved. In germline, CDR1 is SGHRS, CDR2 YFSETQ. The CDR3 has 13 residues. V shed 5 bases and J shed 0 bases, with 8 bases lying between them. The CDR3 coding sequence is TGCGCCAGCAGAACCGGTATGAACACTGAAGCTTTCTTT. This gives the protein CASRTGMNTEAFF.

This clonotype was recorded many times. The chain links TRBV29-1 to TRBJ2-3, with D possibly TRBD2 on 6 matching bases. The CDR3 contains 17 residues. Trimming pared 0 bases from V and 3 bases from J, leaving 19 bases between. Germline V gene data show CDR1 as SQVTM and CDR2 as ANQGSEA. The CDR3 loop is CSVEDSWAVAGTDTQYF. The CDR3 DNA is TGCAGCGTTGAAGATTCTTGGGCTGTGGCGGGAACAGATACGCAGTATTTT.

This clonotype was detected only once. The rearrangement joins TRBV7-8 to TRBJ2-1; 9 positions agree with TRBD1. This CDR3 has 15 amino acids. Germline CDR1 reads SGHVS; CDR2 reads FQNEAQ. V shed 2 bases and J 13 bases; nucleotides not matched to a gene: 12. The CDR3: CASSLNRGRGETQFF. The CDR3 DNA sequence: TGTGCCAGCAGCTTAAACAGGGGGCGTGGAGAGACCCAGTTCTTC.

For this clonotype: One base away lies a much larger clone, so this may be a sequencing read error. This chain joins TRBV9 and TRBJ2-1; D unresolved. The J call may be mistaken, given a closer DNA end match to TRBJ2-7. Germline CDR1 reads SGDLS; CDR2 reads YYNGEE. The CDR3 covers 16 residues. CDR3: CASSVRVGSSYNEQYF. CDR3 nucleotides: TGTGCCAGCAGCGTACGGGTCGGGTCTTCCTACAATGAGCAGTACTTC.

This clonotype came up many times. The chain uses TRBV4-1 and TRBJ2-3; TRBD2 aligns across 9 bases. V trimming: 1 base; J trimming: 8 bases; junction bases outside the gene matches: 10. The CDR3 sequence is 16 residues long. The germline gives CDR1 MGHRA, CDR2 YSYEKL. The CDR3 region has the DNA TGCGCCAGCAGCCAAGGGGCAGCGGGGGGAAGGGGTACGCAGTATTTT. It translates to CASSQGAAGGRGTQYF.

This clonotype was found many times. The chain joins TRBV11-1 to TRBJ2-1, with a possible D match to TRBD2 (5 bases). Trimming cost V 1 base and J 10 bases, with 5 bases left between them. CDR3 size: 11 residues. Germline V lookup: CDR1 SGHAT, CDR2 FQDESV (reference sequence). The CDR3: CASSLGEEQFF. The CDR3 nucleotides read TGTGCCAGCAGCTTAGGGGAGGAGCAGTTCTTC.

This clonotype was detected ten times or more. The chain is built from TRBV30 and TRBJ2-7, with D maybe TRBD1 (6 bases). The CDR3 sequence is 11 residues long. Germline assignment: CDR1 GTSNPN and CDR2 SVGIG (reference sequence). V was cut by 4 bases and J by 6 bases, with 10 bases left in between. The CDR3 sequence is CAWKGEGEQYF. DNA of the CDR3: TGTGCCTGGAAGGGGGAAGGCGAGCAGTACTTC. Full variable domain (rest looked up from reference TRBV30 and TRBJ2-7): SQTIHQWPATLVQPVGSPLSLECTVEGTSNPNLYWYRQAAGRGLQLLFYSVGIGQISSEVPQNLSASRPQDRQFILSSKKLLLSDSGFYLCAWKGEGEQYFGPGTRLTVT.

The gene calls are TRBV5-1 and TRBJ2-5; D may be TRBD1 or TRBD2 (6 bases each). The CDR3 runs to 14 residues. The V end lost 4 bases, the J end lost 2 bases, and 12 bases lay between the germline ends. Per germline, CDR1 SGHRS and CDR2 YFSETQ. The CDR3 sequence is CASSKGGTQETQYF. CDR3 nucleotide sequence: TGCGCCAGCAGCAAAGGGGGGACACAAGAGACCCAGTACTTC.

Many counts were recorded for this clonotype. The chain has TRBV3-1 and TRBJ2-7; D is perhaps TRBD2 (6 bases). The CDR3 contains 15 residues. Germline CDR1 and CDR2: LGHDT and YNNKEL (reference sequence). The V end lost 4 bases, the J end lost 7 bases, and 20 bases lay between the germline ends. CDR3: CASSPRIGGRAEQYF. The CDR3 region has the DNA TGTGCCAGCAGCCCTCGGATCGGAGGGCGGGCGGAGCAGTACTTC.

This clonotype has ten or more counts. This chain joins TRBV29-1 and TRBJ2-1; D might be TRBD1 or TRBD2, each matching 5 bases. V lost 2 bases, J lost 9 bases, and 14 bases lay in between. The CDR3 totals 13 residues. The germline gives CDR1 SQVTM, CDR2 ANQGSEA. CDR3 sequence reads: CSVERGYKAEQFF. The CDR3 DNA sequence: TGCAGCGTTGAACGGGGCTACAAGGCTGAGCAGTTCTTC.

In its sample, this clonotype was seen many times. The chain recombines TRBV5-1 with TRBJ1-2, with 10 bases matching TRBD1. The CDR3 has 15 residues. Losses at the gene ends were 2 bases for V and 2 bases for J; bases not matched to a gene: 3. CDR1 SGHRS and CDR2 YFSETQ come from the germline V gene. The CDR3 DNA is TGCGCCAGCAGCTTCGGGGGACAGGGGAACTATGGCTACACCTTC. It is translated as CASSFGGQGNYGYTF. Supplemented by reference TRBV5-1 and TRBJ1-2, the full variable domain reads KAGVTQTPRYLIKTRGQQVTLSCSPISGHRSVSWYQQTPGQGLQFLFEYFSETQRNKGNFPGRFSGRQFSNSRSEMNVSTLELGDSALYLCASSFGGQGNYGYTFGSGTRLTVV.

This clonotype was counted a few times. This rearrangement joins TRBV4-2 to TRBJ2-3, with 8 bases aligning to TRBD2. Germline values: CDR1 LGHNA, CDR2 YNFKEQ. J gave up 5 bases and V 0 bases, and 4 bases lay outside the gene matches. This CDR3 has 15 residues. CDR3 in DNA: TGTGCCAGCAGCCAAGAGCAGCGGGAGATAGATACGCAGTATTTT. Residues: CASSQEQREIDTQYF.

A few counts support this clonotype. In DNA form, the CDR3 reads TGTGCCAGCAGTTACCCGACCCAACTGACGGAGAACACTGAAGCTTTCTTT. Protein product: CASSYPTQLTENTEAFF. The chain links TRBV6-2 or TRBV6-3 to TRBJ1-1; D is uncertain. Trimming removed 2 bases at V and 1 base at J, with 17 bases between. The germline gives CDR1 MNHEY, CDR2 SVGEGT. The CDR3 is made up of 17 amino acids.

Regarding this clonotype: A much larger clone is a single base away; this may be a read error. This chain links TRBV28 with TRBJ2-7; no definite D call. With 5 bases removed from V and 1 base from J, the gap between germline ends came to 21 bases. The CDR3 consists of 17 residues. CDR1 is MDHEN and CDR2 is SYDVKM in the germline V gene. The CDR3 region has the DNA TGTGCCAGCAGTCCGCCCCGTAAGACACCGAGATCCTACGAGCAGTACTTC. Its translation: CASSPPRKTPRSYEQYF.